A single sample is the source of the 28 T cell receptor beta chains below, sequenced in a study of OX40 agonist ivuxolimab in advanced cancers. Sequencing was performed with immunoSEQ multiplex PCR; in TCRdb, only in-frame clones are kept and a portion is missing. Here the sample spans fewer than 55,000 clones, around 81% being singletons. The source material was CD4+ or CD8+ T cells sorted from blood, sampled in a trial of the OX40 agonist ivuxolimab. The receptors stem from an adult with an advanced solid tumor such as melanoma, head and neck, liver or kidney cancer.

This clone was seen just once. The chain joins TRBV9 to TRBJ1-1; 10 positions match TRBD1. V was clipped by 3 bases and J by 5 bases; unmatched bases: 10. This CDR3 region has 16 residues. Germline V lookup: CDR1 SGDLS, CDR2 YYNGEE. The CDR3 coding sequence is TGTGCCAGCAGCGAGACTACGGACAGGGGGACAACTGAAGCTTTCTTT. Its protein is CASSETTDRGTTEAFF. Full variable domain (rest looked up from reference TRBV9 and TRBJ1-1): DSGVTQTPKHLITATGQRVTLRCSPRSGDLSVYWYQQSLDQGLQFLIQYYNGEERAKGNILERFSAQQFPDLHSELNLSSLELGDSALYFCASSETTDRGTTEAFFGQGTRLTVV.

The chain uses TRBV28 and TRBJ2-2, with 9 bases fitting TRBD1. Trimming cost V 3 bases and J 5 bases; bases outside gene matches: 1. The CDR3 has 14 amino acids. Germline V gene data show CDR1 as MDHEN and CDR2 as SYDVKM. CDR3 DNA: TGTGCCAGCAGTTTGGACAGGGGTACCGGGGAGCTGTTTTTT. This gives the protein CASSLDRGTGELFF.

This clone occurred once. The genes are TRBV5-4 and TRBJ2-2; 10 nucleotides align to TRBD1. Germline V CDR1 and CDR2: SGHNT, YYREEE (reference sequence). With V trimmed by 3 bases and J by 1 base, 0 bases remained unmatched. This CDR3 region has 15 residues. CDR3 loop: CASSWTGGNTGELFF. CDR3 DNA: TGTGCCAGCAGCTGGACAGGGGGGAACACCGGGGAGCTGTTTTTT.

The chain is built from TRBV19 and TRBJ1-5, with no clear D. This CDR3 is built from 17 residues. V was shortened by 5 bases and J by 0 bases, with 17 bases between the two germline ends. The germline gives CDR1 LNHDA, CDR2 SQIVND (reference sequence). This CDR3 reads CASSSTSYLNSNQPQHF. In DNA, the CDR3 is TGTGCCAGTAGTTCAACCTCCTACCTTAATAGCAATCAGCCCCAGCATTTT.

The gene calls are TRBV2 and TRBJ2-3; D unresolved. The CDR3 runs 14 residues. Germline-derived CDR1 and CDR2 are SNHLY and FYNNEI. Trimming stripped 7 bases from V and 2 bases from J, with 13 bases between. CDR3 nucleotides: TGTGCCAGCATGTTAACGGTAACCACAGATACGCAGTATTTT. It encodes CASMLTVTTDTQYF.

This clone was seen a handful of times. The CDR3 protein is CASSLTDLNTEAFF. DNA of the CDR3: TGCGCCAGCAGCCTCACGGATCTGAACACTGAAGCTTTCTTT. This chain links TRBV4-1 with TRBJ1-1, with D hard to call. The CDR3 spans 14 residues. Germline CDR1 is MGHRA and CDR2 is YSYEKL. Trimming took 4 bases from V and 0 from J, leaving 9 bases between them.

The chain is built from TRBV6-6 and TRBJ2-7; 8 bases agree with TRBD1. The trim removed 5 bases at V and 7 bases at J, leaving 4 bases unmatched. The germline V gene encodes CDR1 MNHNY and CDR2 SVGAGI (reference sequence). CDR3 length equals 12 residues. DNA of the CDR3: TGTGCCAGCAGTGGACAGGGAGGAGAGCAGTACTTC. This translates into CASSGQGGEQYF.

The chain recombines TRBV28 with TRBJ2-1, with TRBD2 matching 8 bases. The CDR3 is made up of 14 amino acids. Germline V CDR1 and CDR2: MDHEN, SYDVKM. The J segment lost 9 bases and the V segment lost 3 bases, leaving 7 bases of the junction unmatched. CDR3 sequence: CASSFPGTSSEQFF. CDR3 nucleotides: TGTGCCAGCAGTTTTCCCGGGACTAGTTCTGAGCAGTTCTTC. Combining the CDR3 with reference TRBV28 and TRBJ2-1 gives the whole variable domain DVKVTQSSRYLVKRTGEKVFLECVQDMDHENMFWYRQDPGLGLRLIYFSYDVKMKEKGDIPEGYSVSREKKERFSLILESASTNQTSMYLCASSFPGTSSEQFFGPGTRLTVL.

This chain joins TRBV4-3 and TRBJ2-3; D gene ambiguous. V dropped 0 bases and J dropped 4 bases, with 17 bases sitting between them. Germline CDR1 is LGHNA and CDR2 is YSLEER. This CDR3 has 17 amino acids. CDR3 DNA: TGCGCCAGCAGCCAAGATACGTTCGTCCTACGCGCAGATACGCAGTATTTT. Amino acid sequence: CASSQDTFVLRADTQYF.

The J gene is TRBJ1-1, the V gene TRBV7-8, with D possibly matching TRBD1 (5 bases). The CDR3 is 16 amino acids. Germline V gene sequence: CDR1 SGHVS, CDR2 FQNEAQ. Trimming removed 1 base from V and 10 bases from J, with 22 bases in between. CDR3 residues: CASSLGGGGGPQGAFF. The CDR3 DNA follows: TGTGCCAGCAGCTTAGGCGGGGGTGGGGGACCCCAGGGAGCTTTCTTT.

The CDR3 spells CSVERRESSYNEQFF. The CDR3 DNA reads as TGCAGCGTTGAGAGGCGGGAGAGTTCCTACAATGAGCAGTTCTTC. The chain employs TRBV29-1 and TRBJ2-1, with 7 positions matching TRBD2. V dropped 3 bases and J dropped 1; count of bases not matched to a gene: 6. Germline-derived CDR1 and CDR2 are SQVTM and ANQGSEA. The CDR3 loop spans 15 amino acids.

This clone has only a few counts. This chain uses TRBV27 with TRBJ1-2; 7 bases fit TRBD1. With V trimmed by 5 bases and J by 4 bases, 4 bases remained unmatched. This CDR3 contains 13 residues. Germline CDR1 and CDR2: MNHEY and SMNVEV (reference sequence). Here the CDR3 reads CASSPGQSYGYTF. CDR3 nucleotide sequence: TGTGCCAGCAGTCCGGGACAGAGCTATGGCTACACCTTC.

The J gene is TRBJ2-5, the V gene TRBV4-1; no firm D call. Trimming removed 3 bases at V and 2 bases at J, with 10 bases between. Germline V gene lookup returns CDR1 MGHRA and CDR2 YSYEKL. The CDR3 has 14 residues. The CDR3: CASSHLPQQETQYF. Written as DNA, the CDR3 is TGCGCCAGCAGCCACCTTCCCCAGCAAGAGACCCAGTACTTC.

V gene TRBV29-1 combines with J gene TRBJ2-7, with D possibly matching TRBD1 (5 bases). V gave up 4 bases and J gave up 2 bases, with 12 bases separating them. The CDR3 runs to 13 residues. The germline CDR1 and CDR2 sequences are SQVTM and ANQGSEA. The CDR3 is CSVVNRTTYEQYF. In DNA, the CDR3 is TGCAGCGTTGTGAACAGGACCACCTACGAGCAGTACTTC.

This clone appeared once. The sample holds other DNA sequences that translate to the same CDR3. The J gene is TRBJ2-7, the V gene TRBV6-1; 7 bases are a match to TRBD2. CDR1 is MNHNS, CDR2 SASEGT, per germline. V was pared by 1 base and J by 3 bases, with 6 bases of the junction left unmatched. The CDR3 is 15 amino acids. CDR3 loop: CASSEEGLAVYEQYF. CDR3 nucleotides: TGTGCCAGCAGTGAAGAAGGGCTAGCGGTCTACGAGCAGTACTTC.

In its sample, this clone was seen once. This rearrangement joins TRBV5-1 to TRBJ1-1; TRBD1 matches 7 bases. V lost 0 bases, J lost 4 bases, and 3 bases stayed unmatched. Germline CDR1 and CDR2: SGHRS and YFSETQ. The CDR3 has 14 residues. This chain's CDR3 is CASSLGQGPTEAFF. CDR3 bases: TGCGCCAGCAGCTTGGGACAGGGTCCCACTGAAGCTTTCTTT.

The CDR3 loop is CASTSDQETQYF. In DNA form, the CDR3 reads TGTGCCAGCACCTCCGATCAAGAGACCCAGTACTTC. This sequence joins TRBV6-6 and TRBJ2-5; no clear D. The CDR3 is 12 residues long. Germline CDR1 reads MNHNY; CDR2 reads SVGAGI (reference sequence). V was shortened by 7 bases and J by 2 bases, with 8 bases between the two germline ends.

This CDR3 is CASSPRTGNSYEQYV. The CDR3 region has the DNA TGTGCCAGCAGTCCAAGGACAGGGAACTCCTACGAGCAGTACGTC. The gene calls are TRBV28 and TRBJ2-7; TRBD1 aligns across 8 bases. Germline V gene data show CDR1 as MDHEN and CDR2 as SYDVKM. The V segment lost 5 bases and the J segment 0 bases; nucleotides outside the gene matches: 6. This CDR3 contains 15 residues.

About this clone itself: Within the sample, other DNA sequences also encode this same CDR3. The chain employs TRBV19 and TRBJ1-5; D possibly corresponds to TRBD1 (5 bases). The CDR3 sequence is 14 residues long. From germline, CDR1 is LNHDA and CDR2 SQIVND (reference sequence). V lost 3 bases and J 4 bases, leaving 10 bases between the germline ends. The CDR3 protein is CASSIRDRNQPQHF. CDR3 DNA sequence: TGTGCCAGTAGTATCCGAGACAGAAATCAGCCCCAGCATTTT.

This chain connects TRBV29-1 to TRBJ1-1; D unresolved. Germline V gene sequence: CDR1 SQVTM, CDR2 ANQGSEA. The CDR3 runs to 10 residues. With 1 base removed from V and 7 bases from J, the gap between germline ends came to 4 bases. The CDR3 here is CSVEGREAFF. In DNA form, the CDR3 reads TGCAGCGTTGAAGGACGTGAAGCTTTCTTT.

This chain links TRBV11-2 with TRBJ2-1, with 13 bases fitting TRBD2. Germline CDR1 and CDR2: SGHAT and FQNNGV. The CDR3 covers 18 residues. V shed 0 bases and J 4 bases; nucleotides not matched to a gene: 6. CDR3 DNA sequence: TGTGCCAGCAGCTTAGAGATGGGGGGACTAGCGGGATACAATGAGCAGTTCTTC. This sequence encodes CASSLEMGGLAGYNEQFF.

CDR3 in amino acids: CASSGRDRGQETQYF. In DNA, the CDR3 is TGTGCCAGCAGCGGCCGGGACAGGGGGCAAGAGACCCAGTACTTC. The chain joins TRBV11-3 to TRBJ2-5; 11 positions match TRBD1. In germline, CDR1 is SGHNT, CDR2 YENEEA. This CDR3 has 15 residues. Losses at the gene ends were 5 bases for V and 2 bases for J; bases not matched to a gene: 4. Filled out from reference TRBV11-3 and TRBJ2-5, the complete variable domain reads EAGVVQSPRYKIIEKKQPVAFWCNPISGHNTLYWYLQNLGQGPELLIRYENEEAVDDSQLPKDRFSAERLKGVDSTLKIQPAELGDSAVYLCASSGRDRGQETQYFGPGTRLLVL.

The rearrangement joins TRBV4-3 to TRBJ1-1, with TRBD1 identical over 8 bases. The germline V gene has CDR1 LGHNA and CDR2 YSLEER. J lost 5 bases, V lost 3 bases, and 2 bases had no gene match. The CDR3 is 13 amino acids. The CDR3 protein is CASSQTGVTEAFF. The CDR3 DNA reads TGCGCCAGCAGCCAGACAGGGGTTACTGAAGCTTTCTTT.

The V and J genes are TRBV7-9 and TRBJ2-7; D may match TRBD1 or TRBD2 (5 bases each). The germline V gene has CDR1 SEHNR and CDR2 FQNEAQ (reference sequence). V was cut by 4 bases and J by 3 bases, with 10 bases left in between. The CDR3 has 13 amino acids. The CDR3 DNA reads TGTGCCAGCAGCTCGGGACGGGACTACGAGCAGTACTTC. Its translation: CASSSGRDYEQYF.

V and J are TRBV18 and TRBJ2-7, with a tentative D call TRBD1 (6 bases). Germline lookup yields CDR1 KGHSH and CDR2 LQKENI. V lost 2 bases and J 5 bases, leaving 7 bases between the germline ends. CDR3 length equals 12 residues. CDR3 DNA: TGTGCCAGCTCACCAGGGGGCCACGAGCAGTACGTC. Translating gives CASSPGGHEQYV.

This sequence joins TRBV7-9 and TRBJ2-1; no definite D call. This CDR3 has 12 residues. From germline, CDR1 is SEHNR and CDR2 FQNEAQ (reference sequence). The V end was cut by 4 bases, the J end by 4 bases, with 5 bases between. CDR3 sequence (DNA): TGTGCCAGCAGCTCTACTTACAATGAGCAGTTCTTC. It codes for CASSSTYNEQFF. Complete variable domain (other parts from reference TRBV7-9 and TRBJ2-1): DTGVSQNPRHKITKRGQNVTFRCDPISEHNRLYWYRQTLGQGPEFLTYFQNEAQLEKSRLLSDRFSAERPKGSFSTLEIQRTEQGDSAMYLCASSSTYNEQFFGPGTRLTVL.

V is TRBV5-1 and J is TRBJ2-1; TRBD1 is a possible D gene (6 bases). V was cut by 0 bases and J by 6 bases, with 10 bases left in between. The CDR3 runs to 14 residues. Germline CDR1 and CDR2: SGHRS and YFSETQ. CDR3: CASSLGQGINEQFF. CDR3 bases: TGCGCCAGCAGCTTGGGCCAGGGGATCAATGAGCAGTTCTTC.

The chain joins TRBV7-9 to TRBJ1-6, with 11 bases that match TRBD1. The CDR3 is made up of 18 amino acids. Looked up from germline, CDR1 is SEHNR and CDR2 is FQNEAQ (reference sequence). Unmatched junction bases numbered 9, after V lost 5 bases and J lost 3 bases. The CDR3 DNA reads TGTGCCAGCAGCCCTGCTCCCGGGACAGGGGGCTATAATTCACCCCTCCACTTT. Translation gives CASSPAPGTGGYNSPLHF.